The rows below give T cell receptor beta chains drawn from one sample of a study of shared clonotypes between healthy human individuals. Using immunoSEQ multiplex PCR, the repertoire was profiled, and TCRdb retains in-frame clones only, with some absent. Here the sample spans some 500,000 clones, roughly four fifths being singletons. Sequencing was carried out using PBMCs. Receptor source: a woman aged 35 to 49 in good health. Some clones in this sample may be carry-over from other donors' samples. The CDR3 runs from the conserved cysteine through the conserved F or W.

v_call cdr3_aa
TRBV25-1 CASSGHSGGWSTDTQYF
TRBV30 CAWSLGGGYTF
TRBV6-1 CASSRTRGETQYF
TRBV28 CASSTPGNQHF
TRBV11-2 CASSLDREREQYF
TRBV10-3 CAISGGSSYEQYF
TRBV5-4 CASSFKGGSSGRHEQFF
TRBV2 CASRTRTEQFF
TRBV6-1 CASREATDEPQHF
TRBV27 CASSPRAGLAGASRYNEQFF
TRBV9 CASSTGVNNEQFF
TRBV28 CATDVGTGVTEAFF
TRBV19 CASSLGSANEKLFF
TRBV5-1 CASRGSGRARNNEQFF
TRBV5-4 CASSLAANTGELFF
TRBV29-1 CSVDLGQTNTEAFF
TRBV11-3 CASSEAGETSYEQYF
TRBV5-1 CASSLAGNSYNEQFF
TRBV27 CASSLSQGGSGYTF
TRBV5-1 CASRGDSGSYEQYF
TRBV19 CASSNPVTVNFQPQHF
TRBV10-2 CASSVYNEQFF
TRBV7-9 CASSSDRGRETQYF
TRBV10-3 CAISTDSYGYTF
TRBV6-4 CASKLELNTGELFF
TRBV4-1 CASSQIGQGPYEQYF
TRBV4-1 CASSHPGRSTEAFF
TRBV28 CASRTGLAQETQYF
TRBV6-5 CASSNPTSYEQYF
TRBV18 CASSLRTSGSPGGTDTQYF
TRBV6-1 CASSRGPAEAFF
TRBV4-2 CASSQDGGAANTEAFF
TRBV28 CASSPLIGGTDTQYF
TRBV6-6 CASSSWGGKTQYF
TRBV20-1 CSATGLGEQYF
TRBV18 CASSGQANTEAFF
TRBV14 CASSQWLASGSSGELFF
TRBV7-6 CASSRQRAGMSNQPQHF
TRBV5-1 CASSLAAGTRSETQYF
TRBV15 CATSRDGNTGELFF
TRBV5-1 CASSKDLNTEAFF
TRBV4-2 CASSQAPVGPRLDGELFF
TRBV18 CASSPGQGKQETQYF
TRBV7-2 CASSLAGEAWGNEQFF
TRBV6-1 CASSEKGGAGSYEQYF
TRBV7-9 CASPRESSGANVLTF
TRBV30 CAWSLQGSLNTEAFF
TRBV15 CATSRDRDWGAGPHRYEQHF
TRBV7-8 CASSHGLVRPYEQYF
TRBV5-1 CASSLGGGNTEAFF
TRBV7-9 CASSQFAGPYEQYF
TRBV23-1 CASSQRPSFDGLAKNIQYF
TRBV5-1 CASSFTISETGLTEAFF